This TCR beta chain derives from a study of cytomegalovirus exposure and HLA in healthy donors. With respect to this clone: Its antigen is undetermined.

Primers for the PCR totalled 60 Vbeta and 13 Jbeta. This table comes from immunoSEQ multiplex PCR, and its TCRdb copy is limited to in-frame clones, with some not included. The data show around 200,000 clones, 60% to 80% seen once. Findings and limits, study-wide: In a later analysis, at a false discovery rate of 0.05, approximately 15,000 TCR beta sequences matched HLA alleles. The majority of TCR sequences were rare, yet some public TCRs appeared in many donors. CMV serostatus was the only immune exposure information that was available. Later analysis identified a missense DCLRE1C variant that was linked to TCR beta V- and J-gene trimming.

This CDR3 region has 13 residues. The germline CDR1 and CDR2 sequences are MNHEY and SMNVEV (reference sequence). V dropped 8 bases and J dropped 7; count of bases not matched to a gene: 6. The TCR sequence derives from a woman between 18 and 29 years old in good health and CMV-seronegative. The sequenced sample was PBMCs. The V call is TRBV27, the J call TRBJ1-4; TRBD1 matches at 8 bases. The CDR3 bases are TGTGCCAGCGCGGGCGACAGGGGTGAAAAACTGTTTTTT. It is translated as CASAGDRGEKLFF.